Given below is one T cell receptor beta chain in context. The antigen this receptor binds is unknown. Base qualities were left out, and no much larger clone turns up one base away. The sample carries other DNA sequences with the same CDR3. These data come from a study of siplizumab effects on memory and regulatory T cells (dated by TCRdb to between 2018 and 2021). Describing the broader study: Across under ten responder-stimulator pairs, paired mixed lymphocyte reactions were conducted with siplizumab at approximately 0.95 ug/mL and without drug. The study examined how the anti-CD2 antibody siplizumab affects alloreactive T-cell subsets in allogeneic mixed lymphocyte reactions built from human PBMCs. Study-wide conclusions, independent of this receptor: Siplizumab significantly reduced the cumulative frequency of alloreactive sequences traceable to unstimulated CD4+ memory T cells. Because sequences at frequencies below about 10^-5 were poorly captured, only a minor fraction of alloreactive clones could be mapped back to unstimulated subsets. Unstimulated naive T cells appeared to be more diverse than memory T cells, and naive cells seemed to make a substantial contribution to the alloresponse. Of the alloreactive CD4+ clones that could be mapped, the Treg-derived share averaged about 67% with siplizumab compared with about 27% in control reactions. A naive or memory phenotype could not be assigned to roughly 75-96% of proliferating CD4+ or CD8+ clones. Whether proliferating Tregs from siplizumab cultures actually had suppressive function was not functionally confirmed.

Receptor libraries were prepared by the immunoSEQ multiplex PCR assay. Each sample had some 94,000 TCR templates assayed by the deep sequencing platform. Genomic DNA extracted from sorted T cells was the material used for TCRbeta CDR3 sequencing. Processing in the source paper ran as follows. Clonal analysis of TCRbeta CDR3 data was done in the R programming language. Alloreactive CD4+ and CD8+ clones were defined by comparing unstimulated samples with post-reaction CFSE-low samples. By matching sequences to the repertoires of sorted unstimulated Treg and non-Treg cells, each alloreactive CD4+ clone was assigned a regulatory or non-regulatory origin. The table was pulled from immuneACCESS by TCRdb, which kept in-frame rearrangements only. Such tables lose some clones; where checked, under half of the loss comes from unresolved V genes, and the rest has no known cause. That table supplies the V and J calls and clone size; D and trimming were determined from the DNA. This sample holds fewer than 20,000 clones; 40% to 60% were observed only once. The ten biggest clones cover around 5% of the sample.

Mixed lymphocyte reaction cells were cocultured at 37°C for about six days. Responder PBMCs were labelled with CFSE and stimulator PBMCs with Violet Dye, then combined at a 1:1 ratio. Sorted unstimulated T cells and proliferating T cells recovered from mixed lymphocyte reactions were subjected to TCRbeta CDR3 sequencing. Fresh whole blood from nine to eleven HLA-typed healthy donors was used to isolate PBMCs. After the mixed lymphocyte reaction, proliferating CFSE-low responder T cells were FACS-sorted for TCR sequencing. Trimming costs V 1 base and J 2 bases, and their ends lie 8 bases apart. The CDR3 has 14 amino acids, counting the end cysteine and phenylalanine. CDR3 DNA is the only sequence kept; it has 42 bases, read in frame from the first base. Based on the germline V gene (reference sequence), the CDR1 and CDR2 sequences are MNHEY and SMNVEV.

This receptor was taken from a human donor in good health; the cells came from an allogeneic mixed lymphocyte reaction. The chain was built from TRBV27 and TRBJ1-1; the D gene is possibly TRBD1, with 5 bases matching. Sequencing was done on a sample of CFSE-low (dividing) CD4+ T cells sorted from an allogeneic mixed lymphocyte reaction. The DNA is TGTGCCAGCAGTTTATATGGGGCTAACACTGAAGCTTTCTTT. This gives the protein CASSLYGANTEAFF.